The clone carrying this TCR beta chain was counted many times. A single record per CDR3 protein comes from TCRdb applying MiXCR to the 5' RACE reads. The sample shows around 62,000 distinct CDR3 sequences, 15% to 20% of them seen only once. The data were obtained in a study of HIV-infected patients and healthy controls. Germline-derived CDR1 and CDR2 are SGHTA and FQGNSA. This CDR3 spans 17 amino acids. V was pared by 1 base and J by 3 bases, with 16 bases between. V gene TRBV7-2 combines with J gene TRBJ2-1; no clear D. This TCR was sampled from a human donor in good health. The specimen was CD4+ T cells from blood. Written as DNA, the CDR3 is TGTGCCAGCAGCTTAGGAAGGCTACAACTCATCTACAATGAGCAGTTCTTC. It yields the protein CASSLGRLQLIYNEQFF.